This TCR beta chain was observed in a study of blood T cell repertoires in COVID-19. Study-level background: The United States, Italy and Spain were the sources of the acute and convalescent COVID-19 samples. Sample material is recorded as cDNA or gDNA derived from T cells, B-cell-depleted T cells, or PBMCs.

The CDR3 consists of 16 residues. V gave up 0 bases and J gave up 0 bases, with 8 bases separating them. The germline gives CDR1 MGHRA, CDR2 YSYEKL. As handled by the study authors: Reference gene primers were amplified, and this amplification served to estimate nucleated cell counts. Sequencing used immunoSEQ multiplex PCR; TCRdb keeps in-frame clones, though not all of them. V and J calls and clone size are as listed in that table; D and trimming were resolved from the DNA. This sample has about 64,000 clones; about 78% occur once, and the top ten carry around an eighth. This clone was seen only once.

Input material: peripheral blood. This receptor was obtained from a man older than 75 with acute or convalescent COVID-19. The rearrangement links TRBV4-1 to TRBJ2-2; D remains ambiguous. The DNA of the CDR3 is TGCGCCAGCAGCCAAGATAAAGCCCCGAACACCGGGGAGCTGTTTTTT. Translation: CASSQDKAPNTGELFF.